Listed here is a single T cell receptor beta chain. Its specificity is not known. The authors prepared the TCRbeta library with unique molecular identifiers. A single record per CDR3 protein comes from TCRdb applying MiXCR to the PCR reads. The sample has 800,000 to 1,000,000 distinct CDR3 sequences; roughly 31% are singletons. The V end was cut by 2 bases, the J end by 0 bases, with 5 bases between. CDR1 and CDR2 (germline): MNHEY, SVGEGT. The CDR3 is 14 amino acids. These data come from a study of T-cell reconstitution after alpha-beta-depleted transplantation in children. Study-wide results and caveats: T cells produced anew were the main source of T-cell counts and diversity one year after transplant. Where alpha-beta T cells came from about two months after transplant was reportedly several hundred expanded graft clones.

The source is a boy under two years old who had a stem cell transplant for SCID, so the T cells may come from the graft donor. The sample was PBMCs, mostly from graft donor cells, taken 360 days after TCRalphabeta/CD19-depleted stem cell transplant. The V and J genes are TRBV6-2 or TRBV6-3 and TRBJ2-1; D gene unclear. The CDR3 reads CASSYHSSYNEQFF. For the CDR3, the DNA is TGTGCCAGCAGTTACCACAGCTCCTACAATGAGCAGTTCTTC.